What follows are 28 T cell receptor beta chains derived from one specimen sequenced in a study of shared T cell receptors in the human thymus. Assay used: immunoSEQ multiplex PCR; TCRdb lists only in-frame clones, some missing. The sample contains some 640,000 clones, around 87% of which appear only once. The sample also formed part of further work on human thymus T cells.

The sample taken for sequencing was thymocytes. The receptors come from a boy under three years old with a congenital heart defect.

The chain links TRBV11-1 to TRBJ2-7; TRBD1 aligns across 8 bases. V lost 5 bases and J lost 4; bases outside the gene matches: 7. This CDR3 comprises 14 residues. Germline V CDR1 and CDR2: SGHAT, FQDESV (reference sequence). This CDR3 reads CASSTRQGAYEQYF. For the CDR3, the DNA is TGTGCCAGCAGCACCCGGCAGGGGGCATACGAGCAGTACTTC.

The chain carries TRBV15 and TRBJ1-1; TRBD1 matches at 12 bases. Germline assignment: CDR1 LNHNV and CDR2 YYDKDF (reference sequence). V was clipped by 2 bases and J by 10 bases; unmatched bases: 14. The CDR3 extends over 17 amino acids. The CDR3 region is CATSRLPVRDRGQRAFF. The CDR3 bases are TGTGCCACCAGCAGACTACCCGTCCGGGACAGGGGGCAACGAGCTTTCTTT.

The J gene is TRBJ2-7, the V gene TRBV19, with TRBD1 matching over 9 bases. Germline loops: CDR1 LNHDA, CDR2 SQIVND (reference sequence). This CDR3 contains 15 residues. Losses at the gene ends were 8 bases for V and 7 bases for J; bases not matched to a gene: 15. In DNA form, the CDR3 reads TGTGCCAGTTCGAACGGGACAGGGAATCATCGGGAGCAGTACTTC. Translated, it gives CASSNGTGNHREQYF.

CDR3 loop: CSATLAEQFF. The CDR3, as DNA: TGCAGTGCTACACTAGCTGAGCAGTTCTTC. The chain employs TRBV20-1 and TRBJ2-1; D possibly corresponds to TRBD2 (6 bases). CDR3 length equals 10 residues. V gave up 4 bases and J gave up 9 bases, with 7 bases separating them. Germline-derived CDR1 and CDR2 are DFQATT and SNEGSKA (reference sequence).

This chain uses TRBV27 with TRBJ2-1; tentative D call: TRBD1 (5 bases). The CDR3 extends over 15 amino acids. Germline V gene sequence: CDR1 MNHEY, CDR2 SMNVEV (reference sequence). The V end lost 3 bases, the J end lost 3 bases, and 12 bases lay between the germline ends. The CDR3 here is CASSLGPSGYNEQFF. In nucleotides, the CDR3 is TGTGCCAGCAGTTTGGGGCCTTCGGGCTACAATGAGCAGTTCTTC.

V usage is TRBV5-4 and J usage is TRBJ2-6, with 7 bases lining up with TRBD1. Looked up from germline, CDR1 is SGHNT and CDR2 is YYREEE (reference sequence). This CDR3 region has 18 residues. Unmatched junction bases numbered 6, after V lost 0 bases and J lost 0 bases. CDR3: CASSLVGTVVSGANVLTF. For the CDR3, the DNA is TGTGCCAGCAGCTTGGTTGGGACAGTAGTCTCTGGGGCCAACGTCCTGACTTTC.

The chain employs TRBV4-3 and TRBJ2-1; TRBD2 matches at 7 bases. The CDR3 spans 16 residues. J was trimmed by 6 bases and V by 6 bases; bases with no gene match: 14. The germline CDR1 and CDR2 sequences are LGHNA and YSLEER. The CDR3 loop reads CASSRSGVSSGNEQFF. The CDR3 region has the DNA TGCGCCAGCAGTCGAAGCGGGGTCTCTTCGGGCAATGAGCAGTTCTTC.

The V gene is TRBV21-1, the J gene TRBJ2-1; TRBD2, the D gene given by the table, was not confirmed from the DNA. TRBV21-1 is flagged as a pseudogene. This CDR3 is 20 amino acids long. The CDR3 nucleotides read TGTGCCAGCAGCAAAGAGGGACTAGCGGGAGGCTCTGGGGGTTACAATGAGCAGTTCTTC. It is translated as CASSKEGLAGGSGGYNEQFF.

This chain connects TRBV4-1 to TRBJ2-1; a weak D match, TRBD2 (6 bases). Germline V gene lookup returns CDR1 MGHRA and CDR2 YSYEKL. The CDR3 runs 17 residues. V was shortened by 0 bases and J by 8 bases, with 20 bases between the two germline ends. The CDR3 reads CASSQEGLPIWGDEQFF. CDR3 sequence (DNA): TGCGCCAGCAGCCAAGAAGGACTACCCATTTGGGGGGATGAGCAGTTCTTC.

The chain is built from TRBV4-3 and TRBJ1-2; TRBD1 matches at 9 bases. This CDR3 has 16 residues. After removal of 2 bases from V and 3 bases from J, the junction contained 7 bases not matched to a gene. Germline loops: CDR1 LGHNA, CDR2 YSLEER. CDR3 coding DNA: TGCGCCAGCAGCCAAACCCGCGGGACAGGGTACTATGGCTACACCTTC. Its translation is CASSQTRGTGYYGYTF.

V is TRBV19 and J is TRBJ1-2, with unresolved D. CDR3 length equals 13 residues. The V and J ends lost 3 bases and 4 bases respectively, with 9 bases between them. CDR1 LNHDA and CDR2 SQIVND come from the germline V gene (reference sequence). CDR3 in amino acids: CASSILGSYGYTF. The CDR3 nucleotides read TGTGCCAGTAGTATCTTGGGGAGCTATGGCTACACCTTC.

This chain connects TRBV30 to TRBJ2-7; weak D call: TRBD2 (8 bases). V gave up 1 base and J gave up 3 bases, with 22 bases separating them. The CDR3 spans 17 residues. From germline, CDR1 is GTSNPN and CDR2 SVGIG (reference sequence). The CDR3, as DNA: TGTGCCTGGAGTGCAGAGGATCAGGGGGGACTAGACTACGAGCAGTACTTC. This sequence encodes CAWSAEDQGGLDYEQYF.

V gene TRBV13 combines with J gene TRBJ2-2, with 7 bases fitting TRBD2. The CDR3 length is 16 residues. With 4 bases clipped from V and 5 bases from J, the junction kept 10 bases outside the gene matches. The V gene's germline CDR1 is PRHDT and CDR2 FYEKMQ (reference sequence). The CDR3 sequence: CASSSRLAASTGELFF. Written as DNA, the CDR3 is TGTGCCAGCAGCTCCCGGCTAGCGGCATCAACCGGGGAGCTGTTTTTT.

CDR3 sequence: CASSLGQSHEQYF. In nucleotides, the CDR3 is TGTGCCAGCAGCTTGGGACAGAGCCACGAGCAGTACTTC. The chain links TRBV5-6 to TRBJ2-7; D is perhaps TRBD1 (5 bases). V lost 0 bases and J 5 bases, leaving 9 bases between the germline ends. This CDR3 has 13 residues. CDR1 and CDR2 from the germline V gene are SGHDT and YYEEEE. The full variable domain, with the rest looked up from reference TRBV5-6 and TRBJ2-7, is DAGVTQSPTHLIKTRGQQVTLRCSPKSGHDTVSWYQQALGQGPQFIFQYYEEEERQRGNFPDRFSGHQFPNYSSELNVNALLLGDSALYLCASSLGQSHEQYFGPGTRLTVT.

The gene calls are TRBV13 and TRBJ1-1, with TRBD1 matching 7 bases. The CDR3 extends over 16 amino acids. CDR1 is PRHDT, CDR2 FYEKMQ, per germline (reference sequence). V lost 5 bases, J lost 3 bases, and 12 bases stayed unmatched. CDR3 region: CASSLRDRGAHTEAFF. The CDR3 DNA reads TGTGCCAGCAGCCTAAGGGACAGAGGGGCTCACACTGAAGCTTTCTTT.

CDR3 amino acids: CASSCSGGQTYEQYF. The CDR3 DNA follows: TGTGCCAGCAGCTGCTCGGGGGGGCAGACCTACGAGCAGTACTTC. The rearrangement links TRBV5-6 to TRBJ2-7; 8 bases align to TRBD2. CDR1 SGHDT and CDR2 YYEEEE come from the germline V gene. V dropped 3 bases and J dropped 2; count of bases not matched to a gene: 7. The CDR3 is made up of 15 amino acids.

This clone was recorded a few times. The chain recombines TRBV16 with TRBJ2-7, with TRBD2 as a possible D gene (5 bases). Germline CDR1 and CDR2: KGHSY and FQNENV. CDR3 size: 14 residues. V lost 4 bases and J 2 bases, leaving 12 bases between the germline ends. CDR3 in amino acids: CASSPPGRTYEQYF. Here the CDR3 DNA reads TGTGCCAGCAGCCCCCCGGGAAGGACCTACGAGCAGTACTTC.

The chain is built from TRBV5-6 and TRBJ1-2; 10 bases agree with TRBD1. Looked up from germline, CDR1 is SGHDT and CDR2 is YYEEEE. This CDR3 comprises 14 residues. Unmatched junction bases numbered 7, after V lost 3 bases and J lost 8 bases. The CDR3 DNA reads as TGTGCCAGCAGCTCCGGGACAGGGGTTGTCGGCTACACCTTC. Its translation: CASSSGTGVVGYTF.

This rearrangement joins TRBV5-1 to TRBJ1-1; 10 bases line up with TRBD1. Trimming took 0 bases from V and 1 from J; bases not matched to a gene: 12. The CDR3 extends over 19 amino acids. Germline V CDR1 and CDR2: SGHRS, YFSETQ. The CDR3 loop is CASSLAHPGQGRKNTEAFF. CDR3 sequence (DNA): TGCGCCAGCAGCTTGGCACACCCGGGACAGGGGCGAAAGAACACTGAAGCTTTCTTT.

V gene TRBV9 combines with J gene TRBJ1-4; 10 positions match TRBD1. Germline V gene data show CDR1 as SGDLS and CDR2 as YYNGEE. With V trimmed by 2 bases and J by 5 bases, 9 bases remained unmatched. The CDR3 runs to 17 residues. CDR3 residues: CASSVGTGVSLNEKLFF. The CDR3 nucleotides are TGTGCCAGCAGCGTGGGGACAGGGGTGTCCCTCAATGAAAAACTGTTTTTT.

The DNA for the CDR3 is TGCGCCAGCAGCCGCAAAGGGGAACTAGCGGGGGGGAAACAGCAGTTCTTC. Its protein is CASSRKGELAGGKQQFF. The V call is TRBV4-3, the J call TRBJ2-1; 13 bases align to TRBD2. Germline values: CDR1 LGHNA, CDR2 YSLEER. The V segment lost 4 bases and the J segment 11 bases; nucleotides outside the gene matches: 14. This CDR3 has 17 amino acids.

This chain links TRBV2 with TRBJ1-1, with D unresolved. The CDR3 contains 11 residues. CDR1 and CDR2 from the germline V gene are SNHLY and FYNNEI. V lost 3 bases and J 7 bases, leaving 6 bases between the germline ends. The CDR3 loop is CASSDTSEAFF. CDR3 sequence (DNA): TGTGCCAGCAGTGACACCAGTGAAGCTTTCTTT.

This chain joins TRBV9 and TRBJ2-1, with TRBD2 identical over 8 bases. Unmatched junction bases numbered 13, after V lost 4 bases and J lost 4 bases. The CDR3 runs 17 residues. Germline CDR1 and CDR2: SGDLS and YYNGEE. The CDR3 DNA is TGTGCCAGCAGCTCTAGGACTAGCAAGAGTTTATACAATGAGCAGTTCTTC. Residues: CASSSRTSKSLYNEQFF.

The V and J genes are TRBV4-3 and TRBJ2-2; 10 nucleotides align to TRBD1. Trimming cost V 0 bases and J 4 bases; bases outside gene matches: 11. This CDR3 has 19 amino acids. The germline gives CDR1 LGHNA, CDR2 YSLEER. For the CDR3, the DNA is TGCGCCAGCAGCCAAGATGTCCCTCCTGGGACAGGGGTCACCGGGGAGCTGTTTTTT. It specifies CASSQDVPPGTGVTGELFF.

J is TRBJ2-1 and V is TRBV27, with D tentatively TRBD2 (5 bases). V was clipped by 5 bases and J by 9 bases, with 17 bases between them. The CDR3 has 14 amino acids. Germline assignment: CDR1 MNHEY and CDR2 SMNVEV (reference sequence). CDR3 DNA: TGTGCCAGCAGTCGAGGGTGGAATTCGAGTGAGCAGTTCTTC. The encoded protein is CASSRGWNSSEQFF.

The count of this clone is one. V gene TRBV4-2 combines with J gene TRBJ2-3; a weak D match, TRBD2 (6 bases). The CDR3 covers 15 residues. Germline V gene lookup returns CDR1 LGHNA and CDR2 YNFKEQ. Trimming pared 1 base from V and 1 base from J, leaving 9 bases between. The DNA of the CDR3 is TGTGCCAGCAGCCAAGTTCCGGGGGGCACAGATACGCAGTATTTT. It is translated as CASSQVPGGTDTQYF.

The chain combines TRBV4-3 with TRBJ2-1; 10 bases agree with TRBD2. Looked up from germline, CDR1 is LGHNA and CDR2 is YSLEER. CDR3 length equals 16 residues. V was pared by 2 bases and J by 9 bases, with 10 bases of the junction left unmatched. The CDR3 protein is CASSQFSGRKNCEQFF. CDR3 in DNA: TGCGCCAGCAGCCAATTTAGCGGGAGGAAGAACTGTGAGCAGTTCTTC.

The chain uses TRBV5-5 and TRBJ1-1, with D perhaps TRBD1 (5 bases). V was shortened by 0 bases and J by 1 base, with 7 bases between the two germline ends. The CDR3 is 14 amino acids. CDR1 is SGHKS and CDR2 is YYEKEE in the germline V gene (reference sequence). This chain's CDR3 is CASSLAGENTEAFF. The CDR3 nucleotides read TGTGCCAGCAGCTTGGCGGGGGAGAACACTGAAGCTTTCTTT.